This TCR beta chain originates from a study of CD8 T cells in Susac syndrome. TCR beta sequencing covered blood CD8+ and CD4+ T cells. The table lists this clonotype with a count of one. Its antigen is undetermined. Study results and limitations: The TCR sequencing and HLA analysis in the study involved a relatively small number of individuals, as the study acknowledged.

It was with random hexamers that 0.5 to 1 ug RNA was reverse transcribed. MiXCR was run by TCRdb on the immunoSEQ multiplex PCR reads, yielding one entry per CDR3 protein. The sample includes over 150,000 distinct CDR3 sequences, 95% to 97% of them seen just once. With 5 bases removed from V and 6 bases from J, the gap between germline ends came to 13 bases. Germline CDR1 reads GTSNPN; CDR2 reads SVGIG (reference sequence). The CDR3 spans 13 residues. The rearrangement links TRBV30 to TRBJ2-2, with D tentatively TRBD2 (6 bases). The sequencing sample was made of CD4+ T cells from PBMCs. The sequence came from a human donor with Susac syndrome. The CDR3 loop is CAWERARAGELFF. The CDR3 DNA reads as TGTGCCTGGGAGCGGGCGCGGGCCGGGGAGCTGTTTTTT.